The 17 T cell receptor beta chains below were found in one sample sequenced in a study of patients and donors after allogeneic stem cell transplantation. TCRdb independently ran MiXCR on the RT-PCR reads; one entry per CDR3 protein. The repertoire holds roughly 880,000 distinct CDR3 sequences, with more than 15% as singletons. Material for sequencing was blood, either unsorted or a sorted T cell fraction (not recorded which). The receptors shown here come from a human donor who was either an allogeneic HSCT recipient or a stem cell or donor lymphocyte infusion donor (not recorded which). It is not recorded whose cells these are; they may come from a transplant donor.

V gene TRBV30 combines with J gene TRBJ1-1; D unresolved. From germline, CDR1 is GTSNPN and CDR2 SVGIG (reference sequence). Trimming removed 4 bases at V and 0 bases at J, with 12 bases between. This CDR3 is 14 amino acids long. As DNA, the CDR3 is TGTGCCTGGACCGTGCTGCTGATGAACACTGAAGCTTTCTTT. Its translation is CAWTVLLMNTEAFF. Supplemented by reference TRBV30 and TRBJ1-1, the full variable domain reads SQTIHQWPATLVQPVGSPLSLECTVEGTSNPNLYWYRQAAGRGLQLLFYSVGIGQISSEVPQNLSASRPQDRQFILSSKKLLLSDSGFYLCAWTVLLMNTEAFFGQGTRLTVV.

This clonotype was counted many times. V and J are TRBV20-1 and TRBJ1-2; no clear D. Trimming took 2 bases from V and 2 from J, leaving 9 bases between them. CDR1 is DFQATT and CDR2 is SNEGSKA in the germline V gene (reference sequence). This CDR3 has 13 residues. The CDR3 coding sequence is TGCAGTGCTAGACACGGGTCGAACTATGGCTACACCTTC. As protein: CSARHGSNYGYTF.

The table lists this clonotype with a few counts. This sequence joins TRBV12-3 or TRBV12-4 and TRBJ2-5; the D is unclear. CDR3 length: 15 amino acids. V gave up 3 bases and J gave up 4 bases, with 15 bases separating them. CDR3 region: CASSFNVWKVETQYF. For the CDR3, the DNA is TGTGCCAGCAGTTTTAATGTGTGGAAGGTAGAGACCCAGTACTTC.

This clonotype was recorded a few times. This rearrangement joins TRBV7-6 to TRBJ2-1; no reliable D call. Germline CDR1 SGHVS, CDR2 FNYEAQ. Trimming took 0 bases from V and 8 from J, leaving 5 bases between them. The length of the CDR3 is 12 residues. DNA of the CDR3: TGTGCCAGCAGCTTAGCAGAGTATGAGCAGTTCTTC. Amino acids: CASSLAEYEQFF.

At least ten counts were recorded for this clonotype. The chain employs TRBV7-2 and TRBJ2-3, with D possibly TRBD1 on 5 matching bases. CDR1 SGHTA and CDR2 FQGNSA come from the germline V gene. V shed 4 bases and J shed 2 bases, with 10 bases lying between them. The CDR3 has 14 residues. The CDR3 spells CASSWGRATDTQYF. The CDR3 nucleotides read TGTGCCAGCAGCTGGGGCCGGGCCACAGATACGCAGTATTTT.

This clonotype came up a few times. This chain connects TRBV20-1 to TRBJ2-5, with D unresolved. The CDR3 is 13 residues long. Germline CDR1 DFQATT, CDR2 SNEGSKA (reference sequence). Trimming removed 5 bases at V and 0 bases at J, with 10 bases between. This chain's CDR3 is CSAEQPHQETQYF. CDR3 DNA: TGCAGTGCTGAACAACCTCACCAAGAGACCCAGTACTTC.

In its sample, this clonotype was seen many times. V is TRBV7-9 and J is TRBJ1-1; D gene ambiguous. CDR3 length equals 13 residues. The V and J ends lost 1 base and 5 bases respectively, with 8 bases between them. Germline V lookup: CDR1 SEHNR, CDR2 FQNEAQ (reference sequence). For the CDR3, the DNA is TGTGCCAGCAGCTTAGAGGTCGGGACTGAAGCTTTCTTT. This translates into CASSLEVGTEAFF.

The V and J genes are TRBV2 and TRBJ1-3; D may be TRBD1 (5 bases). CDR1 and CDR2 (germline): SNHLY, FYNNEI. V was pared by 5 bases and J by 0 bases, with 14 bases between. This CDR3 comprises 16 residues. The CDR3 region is CASSRDGGNSGNTIYF. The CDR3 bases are TGTGCCAGCAGTCGGGACGGAGGGAACTCTGGAAACACCATATATTTT.

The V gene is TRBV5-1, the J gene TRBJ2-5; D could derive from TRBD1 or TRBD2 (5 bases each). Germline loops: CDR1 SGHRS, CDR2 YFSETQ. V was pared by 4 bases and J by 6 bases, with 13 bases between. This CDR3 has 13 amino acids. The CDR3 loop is CASSPEGSKTQYF. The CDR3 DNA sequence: TGCGCCAGCAGCCCTGAGGGGAGCAAGACCCAGTACTTC.

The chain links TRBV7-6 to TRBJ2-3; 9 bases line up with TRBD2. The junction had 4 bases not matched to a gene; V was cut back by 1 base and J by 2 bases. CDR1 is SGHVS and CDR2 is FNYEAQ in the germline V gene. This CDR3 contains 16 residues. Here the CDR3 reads CASSLDLAGHTDTQYF. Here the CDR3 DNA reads TGTGCCAGCAGCTTAGACCTAGCGGGACACACAGATACGCAGTATTTT.

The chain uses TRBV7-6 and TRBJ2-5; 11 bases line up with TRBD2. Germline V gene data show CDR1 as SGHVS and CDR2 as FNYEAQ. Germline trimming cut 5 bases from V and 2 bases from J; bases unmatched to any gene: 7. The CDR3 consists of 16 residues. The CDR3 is CASSKGLAVRQETQYF. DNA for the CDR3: TGTGCCAGCAGCAAGGGACTAGCGGTTCGACAAGAGACCCAGTACTTC.

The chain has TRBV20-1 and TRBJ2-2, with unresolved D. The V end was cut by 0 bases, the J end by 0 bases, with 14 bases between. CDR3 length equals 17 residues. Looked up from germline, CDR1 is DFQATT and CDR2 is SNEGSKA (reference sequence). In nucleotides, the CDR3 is TGCAGTGCTAGAGATGGACGTAAAAAAGCGAACACCGGGGAGCTGTTTTTT. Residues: CSARDGRKKANTGELFF.

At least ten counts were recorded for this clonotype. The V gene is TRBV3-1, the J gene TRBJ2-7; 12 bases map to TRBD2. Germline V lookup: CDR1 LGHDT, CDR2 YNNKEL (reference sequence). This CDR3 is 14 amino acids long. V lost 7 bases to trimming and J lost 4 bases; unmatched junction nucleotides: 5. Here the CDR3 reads CASTLAGGPYEQYF. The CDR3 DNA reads TGTGCCAGCACCCTAGCGGGAGGGCCGTACGAGCAGTACTTC.

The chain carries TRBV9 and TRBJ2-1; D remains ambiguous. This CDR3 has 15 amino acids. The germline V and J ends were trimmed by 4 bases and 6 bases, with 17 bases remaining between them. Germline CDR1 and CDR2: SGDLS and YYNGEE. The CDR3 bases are TGTGCCAGCAGCCCTACTATGGAACGCGTCAATGAGCAGTTCTTC. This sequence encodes CASSPTMERVNEQFF.

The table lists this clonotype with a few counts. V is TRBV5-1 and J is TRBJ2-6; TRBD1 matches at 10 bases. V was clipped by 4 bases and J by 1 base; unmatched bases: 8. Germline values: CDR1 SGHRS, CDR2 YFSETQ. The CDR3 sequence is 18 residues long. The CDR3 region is CASSQRTGGESGANVLTF. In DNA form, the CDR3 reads TGCGCCAGCAGCCAACGGACAGGGGGGGAATCTGGGGCCAACGTCCTGACTTTC.

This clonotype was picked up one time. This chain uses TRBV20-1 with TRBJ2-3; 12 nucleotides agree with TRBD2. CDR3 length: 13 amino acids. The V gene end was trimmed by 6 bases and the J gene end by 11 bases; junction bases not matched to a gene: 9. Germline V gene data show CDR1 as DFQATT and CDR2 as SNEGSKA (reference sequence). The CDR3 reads CSAQGLAGPEQYF. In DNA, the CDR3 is TGCAGTGCCCAAGGACTAGCGGGACCCGAGCAGTATTTT.

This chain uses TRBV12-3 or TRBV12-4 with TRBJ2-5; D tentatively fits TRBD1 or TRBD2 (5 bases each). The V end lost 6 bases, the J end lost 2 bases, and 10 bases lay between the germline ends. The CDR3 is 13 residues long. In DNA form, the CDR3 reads TGTGCCAGCAGGGGACGGAATCAAGAGACCCAGTACTTC. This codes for CASRGRNQETQYF.